This TCR beta chain was observed in a study of blood T cell repertoires in COVID-19. The CDR3 spans 15 residues. Germline V gives CDR1 SGHAT, CDR2 FQNNGV. V lost 1 base and J lost 1; bases outside the gene matches: 3. How the authors handled the data: Amplification from reference gene primers served as the basis for estimated nucleated cell counts. Assay used: immunoSEQ multiplex PCR; TCRdb lists only in-frame clones, some missing. V and J calls and clone size are copied from that table; D and trimming were computed from the DNA. The profile shows hundreds of thousands of clones, more than 85% of them singletons.

The source material was peripheral blood. The TCR comes from a man in his sixties or seventies with acute or convalescent COVID-19. The chain uses TRBV11-2 and TRBJ2-7, with 8 bases identical to TRBD2. CDR3 DNA: TGTGCCAGCAGCTTAGCCGCGGGAGGTTCCTACGAGCAGTACTTC. Its protein is CASSLAAGGSYEQYF.